These 4 T cell receptor beta chains came from one sample sequenced in a study of control samples from healthy donors and cancer patients. Assay used: immunoSEQ multiplex PCR; TCRdb lists only in-frame clones, some missing. The data contain tens of thousands of clones, around four fifths of them singletons. Input material: blood. The receptors derive from a man in his 60s in good health.

This clone has only one observation. The chain joins TRBV9 to TRBJ1-2, with D possibly TRBD1 on 6 matching bases. The V gene lost 4 bases and the J gene lost 4 bases, with 20 bases spanning the gap. CDR3 length: 16 amino acids. Germline lookup yields CDR1 SGDLS and CDR2 YYNGEE. The CDR3 loop reads CASSSPRGGAIYGYTF. The CDR3 DNA reads TGTGCCAGCAGCTCCCCTAGGGGGGGGGCCATCTATGGCTACACCTTC. The variable domain in full, completed from reference TRBV9 and TRBJ1-2, reads DSGVTQTPKHLITATGQRVTLRCSPRSGDLSVYWYQQSLDQGLQFLIQYYNGEERAKGNILERFSAQQFPDLHSELNLSSLELGDSALYFCASSSPRGGAIYGYTFGSGTRLTVV.

This rearrangement joins TRBV7-2 to TRBJ1-1; D is perhaps TRBD1 (5 bases). Trimming took 5 bases from V and 6 from J, leaving 16 bases between them. The CDR3 length is 14 residues. Germline V gene lookup returns CDR1 SGHTA and CDR2 FQGNSA. The CDR3: CASSPGDPFSEAFF. The CDR3 region has the DNA TGTGCCAGCAGCCCCGGGGACCCCTTCTCTGAAGCTTTCTTT.

The chain couples TRBV2 to TRBJ2-2, with 8 bases fitting TRBD1. Germline lookup yields CDR1 SNHLY and CDR2 FYNNEI. V lost 5 bases to trimming and J lost 1 base; unmatched junction nucleotides: 6. The CDR3 loop spans 16 amino acids. In nucleotides, the CDR3 is TGTGCCAGCAGTTCTCCCGGGACAGGGAACACCGGGGAGCTGTTTTTT. Protein sequence: CASSSPGTGNTGELFF.

The sample holds one count of this clone. The rearrangement uses TRBV19 and TRBJ1-2, with TRBD1 matching over 8 bases. With 5 bases clipped from V and 5 bases from J, the junction kept 13 bases outside the gene matches. The CDR3 has 16 amino acids. CDR1 is LNHDA and CDR2 is SQIVND in the germline V gene (reference sequence). The CDR3 is CASSGRGQGAIYGYTF. In DNA form, the CDR3 reads TGTGCCAGTAGTGGAAGAGGGCAGGGGGCCATATATGGCTACACCTTC.